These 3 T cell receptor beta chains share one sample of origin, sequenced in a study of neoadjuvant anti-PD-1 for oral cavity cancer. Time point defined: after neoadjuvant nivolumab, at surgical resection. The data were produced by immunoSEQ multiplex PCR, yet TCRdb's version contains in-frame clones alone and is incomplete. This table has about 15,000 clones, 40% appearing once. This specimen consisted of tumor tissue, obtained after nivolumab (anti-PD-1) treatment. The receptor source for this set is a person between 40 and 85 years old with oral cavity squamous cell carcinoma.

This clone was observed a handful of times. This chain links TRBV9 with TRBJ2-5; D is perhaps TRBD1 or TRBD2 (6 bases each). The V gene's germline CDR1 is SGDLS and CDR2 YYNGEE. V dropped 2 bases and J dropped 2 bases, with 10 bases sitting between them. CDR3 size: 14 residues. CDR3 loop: CASSVTGRQETQYF. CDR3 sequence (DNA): TGTGCCAGCAGCGTCACAGGGAGGCAAGAGACCCAGTACTTC.

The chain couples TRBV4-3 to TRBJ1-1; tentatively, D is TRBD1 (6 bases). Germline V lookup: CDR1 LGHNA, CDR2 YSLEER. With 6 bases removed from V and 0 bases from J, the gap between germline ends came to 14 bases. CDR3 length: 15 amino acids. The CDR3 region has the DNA TGCGCCAGCAGTCGTCGGACAGTGGTGAACACTGAAGCTTTCTTT. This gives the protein CASSRRTVVNTEAFF.

The CDR3 here is CASSSPGGFFKAFF. The CDR3 DNA reads as TGTGCCAGCAGCTCCCCCGGAGGGTTTTTCAAAGCTTTCTTT. The chain carries TRBV27 and TRBJ1-1; D is unclear. The CDR3 is 14 residues long. Trimming cost V 6 bases and J 9 bases, with 20 bases left between them. Germline V CDR1 and CDR2: MNHEY, SMNVEV (reference sequence).